These 27 T cell receptor beta chains were sequenced from one sample in a study of cytomegalovirus exposure and HLA in healthy donors. It was with 60 Vbeta and 13 Jbeta primers that the PCR ran. Data came from immunoSEQ multiplex PCR; TCRdb stores just in-frame clones and leaves some out. The table has tens of thousands of clones, more than 60% seen once; the top ten hold about 12%. What was sequenced was PBMCs. The receptors were gathered from a male donor in good health and CMV-seropositive.

The chain carries TRBV30 and TRBJ1-6; 7 bases line up with TRBD1. The CDR3 spans 13 residues. After removal of 0 bases from V and 7 bases from J, the junction contained 0 bases not matched to a gene. CDR1 GTSNPN and CDR2 SVGIG come from the germline V gene (reference sequence). The CDR3 bases are TGTGCCTGGAGTGTACAGGGGAATTCACCCCTCCACTTT. Translation: CAWSVQGNSPLHF.

This chain connects TRBV23-1 to TRBJ2-3, with 8 bases fitting TRBD1. TRBV23-1 is an open reading frame whose function is uncertain. V gave up 6 bases and J gave up 2 bases; unmatched junction bases: 7. There are 15 residues in the CDR3. The CDR3 spells CASSEPGQDTDTQYF. The CDR3 bases are TGCGCCAGCAGCGAACCGGGACAGGACACAGATACGCAGTATTTT.

This clone was observed once. J is TRBJ1-2 and V is TRBV5-1, with 10 nucleotides matching TRBD1. The length of the CDR3 is 14 residues. Trimming removed 2 bases from V and 5 bases from J; junction bases left unmatched: 3. Per germline, CDR1 SGHRS and CDR2 YFSETQ. The CDR3 nucleotides are TGCGCCAGCAGCTTCGGGACAGGGGAATATGGCTACACCTTC. Protein sequence: CASSFGTGEYGYTF. The whole variable domain, filled in from reference TRBV5-1 and TRBJ1-2, reads KAGVTQTPRYLIKTRGQQVTLSCSPISGHRSVSWYQQTPGQGLQFLFEYFSETQRNKGNFPGRFSGRQFSNSRSEMNVSTLELGDSALYLCASSFGTGEYGYTFGSGTRLTVV.

V is TRBV30 and J is TRBJ1-2, with 9 positions matching TRBD1. Germline CDR1 GTSNPN, CDR2 SVGIG (reference sequence). The CDR3 runs 13 residues. The CDR3 sequence: CVWSTDRGYGYTF. In nucleotides, the CDR3 is TGTGTTTGGAGCACGGACAGGGGCTATGGCTACACCTTC.

This rearrangement joins TRBV25-1 to TRBJ2-7, with TRBD1 matching 10 bases. The CDR3 runs to 16 residues. Germline values: CDR1 MGHDK, CDR2 SYGVNS. The J segment lost 1 base and the V segment lost 4 bases, leaving 7 bases of the junction unmatched. The CDR3 spells CASSASGTGVSYEQYF. The CDR3 DNA follows: TGTGCCAGCAGTGCCTCCGGGACAGGGGTTTCCTACGAGCAGTACTTC.

V gene TRBV10-1 combines with J gene TRBJ2-7; TRBD1 matches 10 bases. The CDR3 runs 14 residues. J was trimmed by 7 bases and V by 2 bases; bases with no gene match: 5. Per the germline V gene, CDR1 is WNHNN and CDR2 is SYGVQD (reference sequence). The CDR3 spells CASSEIGTGEEQYF. CDR3 bases: TGCGCCAGCAGTGAGATTGGGACAGGGGAAGAGCAGTACTTC.

The chain uses TRBV15 and TRBJ2-3; 14 bases fit TRBD2. This CDR3 is built from 17 residues. V was clipped by 3 bases and J by 6 bases; unmatched bases: 8. Germline V gene data show CDR1 as LNHNV and CDR2 as YYDKDF (reference sequence). The CDR3 DNA sequence: TGTGCCACCAGCAGGGAGAAGACTAGCGGGAGGGATGATACGCAGTATTTT. Translated: CATSREKTSGRDDTQYF.

V usage is TRBV7-2 and J usage is TRBJ2-5, with 7 bases lining up with TRBD1. Per the germline V gene, CDR1 is SGHTA and CDR2 is FQGNSA. The CDR3 length is 12 residues. The chain's CDR3 is CGEQGDGGTQYF. As DNA, the CDR3 is TGTGGCGAGCAGGGGGATGGGGGGACCCAGTACTTC.

This sequence joins TRBV4-1 and TRBJ2-3; a possible D gene is TRBD2 (6 bases). Germline assignment: CDR1 MGHRA and CDR2 YSYEKL. The V end was cut by 1 base, the J end by 2 bases, with 10 bases between. The CDR3 extends over 15 amino acids. The CDR3, as DNA: TGCGCCAGCAGCCAAGGGGTAGCGGCCACAGATACGCAGTATTTT. Translation gives CASSQGVAATDTQYF.

The chain combines TRBV9 with TRBJ2-4; D unclear. Trimming pared 3 bases from V and 4 bases from J, leaving 14 bases between. The CDR3 totals 15 residues. Germline assignment: CDR1 SGDLS and CDR2 YYNGEE. CDR3 in DNA: TGTGCCAGCAGCGCTCACGCCTTGGAGAAAAACATTCAGTACTTC. Translation gives CASSAHALEKNIQYF.

This rearrangement joins TRBV18 to TRBJ2-7, with TRBD1 matching over 7 bases. This CDR3 comprises 15 residues. The V segment lost 2 bases and the J segment 5 bases; nucleotides outside the gene matches: 9. In germline, CDR1 is KGHSH, CDR2 LQKENI. CDR3 sequence: CASSPKGGAVHEQYF. CDR3 bases: TGTGCCAGCTCACCAAAAGGGGGCGCGGTCCACGAGCAGTACTTC. Supplemented by reference TRBV18 and TRBJ2-7, the full variable domain reads NAGVMQNPRHLVRRRGQEARLRCSPMKGHSHVYWYRQLPEEGLKFMVYLQKENIIDESGMPKERFSAEFPKEGPSILRIQQVVRGDSAAYFCASSPKGGAVHEQYFGPGTRLTVT.

The chain couples TRBV9 to TRBJ2-1, with 7 nucleotides matching TRBD2. The CDR3 is made up of 15 amino acids. Germline values: CDR1 SGDLS, CDR2 YYNGEE. V was clipped by 2 bases and J by 2 bases; unmatched bases: 4. CDR3 amino acids: CASSVTAGTYNEQFF. The CDR3 DNA is TGTGCCAGCAGCGTTACAGCGGGAACCTACAATGAGCAGTTCTTC.

V and J are TRBV6-1 and TRBJ2-7; a weak D match, TRBD1 (5 bases). V was shortened by 7 bases and J by 0 bases, with 7 bases between the two germline ends. The CDR3 consists of 12 residues. From germline, CDR1 is MNHNS and CDR2 SASEGT. Written as DNA, the CDR3 is TGTGCCAGCAACAGGTTCTCCTACGAGCAGTACTTC. Its protein product is CASNRFSYEQYF.

The count of this clone is one. The rearrangement uses TRBV5-1 and TRBJ2-1; D is perhaps TRBD2 (5 bases). The V and J ends lost 0 bases and 0 bases respectively, with 16 bases between them. The CDR3 is 18 amino acids. Germline V gives CDR1 SGHRS, CDR2 YFSETQ. Written as DNA, the CDR3 is TGCGCCAGCAGCTTGGTATCACCGGGATTAAGCTCCTACAATGAGCAGTTCTTC. The encoded protein is CASSLVSPGLSSYNEQFF.

V and J are TRBV25-1 and TRBJ1-6, with D perhaps matching TRBD1 (6 bases). The CDR3 length is 14 residues. The germline gives CDR1 MGHDK, CDR2 SYGVNS. Between the trimmed V and J ends, which lost 7 bases and 3 bases, there was a span of 10 bases. The CDR3 loop reads CASKETGYNSPLHF. The CDR3 DNA follows: TGTGCCAGCAAGGAGACAGGCTATAATTCACCCCTCCACTTT.

The CDR3 here is CASSSQGFYNEQFF. DNA of the CDR3: TGTGCCAGCAGTAGTCAGGGTTTTTACAATGAGCAGTTCTTC. The chain carries TRBV27 and TRBJ2-1, with D maybe TRBD1 (5 bases). CDR1 MNHEY and CDR2 SMNVEV come from the germline V gene (reference sequence). With 5 bases removed from V and 4 bases from J, the gap between germline ends came to 12 bases. The CDR3 length is 14 residues.

The chain uses TRBV14 and TRBJ2-7, with D tentatively TRBD2 (5 bases). Germline V gene sequence: CDR1 SGHDN, CDR2 FVKESK. The CDR3 totals 15 residues. Between the trimmed V and J ends, which lost 1 base and 6 bases, there was a span of 16 bases. The DNA of the CDR3 is TGTGCCAGCAGCCAAGCGGTCGGAATCAGCGGCGAGCAGTACTTC. Protein sequence: CASSQAVGISGEQYF.

The chain links TRBV29-1 to TRBJ2-3, with D perhaps matching TRBD1 (6 bases). The CDR3 length is 16 residues. Germline assignment: CDR1 SQVTM and CDR2 ANQGSEA. Trimming pared 3 bases from V and 0 bases from J, leaving 16 bases between. The CDR3 region is CSVDSDRTTSTDTQYF. The CDR3 DNA reads as TGCAGCGTTGATTCCGACAGGACCACTAGCACAGATACGCAGTATTTT.

V and J are TRBV7-3 and TRBJ2-1; D call uncertain. This CDR3 contains 14 residues. Germline CDR1 SGHTA, CDR2 FQGTGA. V shed 3 bases and J shed 6 bases, with 12 bases lying between them. The CDR3 here is CASSLSLQTNEQFF. CDR3 bases: TGTGCCAGCAGCTTGAGTTTACAGACCAATGAGCAGTTCTTC.

The chain carries TRBV4-3 and TRBJ2-7, with D possibly being TRBD1 (6 bases). The CDR3 totals 15 residues. V lost 3 bases and J 3 bases, leaving 15 bases between the germline ends. The germline V gene has CDR1 LGHNA and CDR2 YSLEER. For the CDR3, the DNA is TGCGCCAGCAGCCAGAATCCGGGACAAGTCTACGAGCAGTACTTC. Translated: CASSQNPGQVYEQYF.

This clone was counted between two and nine times. The chain links TRBV6-5 to TRBJ1-1; maybe TRBD1 (5 bases). Trimming removed 5 bases from V and 4 bases from J, with 11 bases in between. The length of the CDR3 is 13 residues. CDR1 MNHEY and CDR2 SVGAGI come from the germline V gene. CDR3 region: CASSRTKFTEAFF. The CDR3, as DNA: TGTGCCAGCAGTCGGACAAAATTCACTGAAGCTTTCTTT.

This chain uses TRBV30 with TRBJ2-2; TRBD1 matches 9 bases. Germline V CDR1 and CDR2: GTSNPN, SVGIG (reference sequence). The CDR3 loop spans 17 amino acids. The V segment lost 2 bases and the J segment 7 bases; nucleotides outside the gene matches: 14. CDR3 nucleotide sequence: TGTGCCTGGAGTAAGGGGGACAGGGTGGTTGTAGGCGGGGAGCTGTTTTTT. It translates to CAWSKGDRVVVGGELFF.

The J gene is TRBJ1-5, the V gene TRBV19; TRBD1 is a possible D gene (5 bases). This CDR3 is built from 13 residues. Per germline, CDR1 LNHDA and CDR2 SQIVND (reference sequence). The V and J ends lost 6 bases and 6 bases respectively, with 12 bases between them. The CDR3: CASRLKGVQPQHF. As DNA, the CDR3 is TGTGCCAGTAGGCTCAAAGGGGTTCAGCCCCAGCATTTT.

This rearrangement joins TRBV27 to TRBJ2-5; 7 nucleotides match TRBD2. The J call is in doubt because the DNA end fits TRBJ2-7 better. CDR1 is MNHEY, CDR2 SMNVEV, per germline (reference sequence). The length of the CDR3 is 14 residues. The CDR3 DNA reads TGTGCCAGCGGCCGGGGGACTAAGTCCTACGAGCAGTACTTC. Its translation is CASGRGTKSYEQYF.

The chain couples TRBV7-3 to TRBJ2-3, with D possibly matching TRBD1 (5 bases). The CDR3 runs to 14 residues. Trimming pared 2 bases from V and 4 bases from J, leaving 10 bases between. Looked up from germline, CDR1 is SGHTA and CDR2 is FQGTGA. CDR3 sequence (DNA): TGTGCCAGCAGCTTACAAGGGGCGTCAGATACGCAGTATTTT. Protein: CASSLQGASDTQYF.

The chain links TRBV5-1 to TRBJ1-4; tentative D call: TRBD1 (5 bases). Germline CDR1 SGHRS, CDR2 YFSETQ. This CDR3 is 17 amino acids long. Trimming took 0 bases from V and 1 from J, leaving 13 bases between them. This chain's CDR3 is CASSLGQGGGTNEKLFF. CDR3 nucleotide sequence: TGCGCCAGCAGCTTGGGGCAGGGAGGCGGAACTAATGAAAAACTGTTTTTT.

This chain joins TRBV7-3 and TRBJ2-5, with 9 bases aligning to TRBD2. Germline V CDR1 and CDR2: SGHTA, FQGTGA. The length of the CDR3 is 15 residues. With 0 bases clipped from V and 2 bases from J, the junction kept 1 base outside the gene matches. The CDR3 bases are TGTGCCAGCAGCTTAACTAGCGGGAGTCAAGAGACCCAGTACTTC. Translation: CASSLTSGSQETQYF.